A single sample is the source of the 11 T cell receptor beta chains below, sequenced in a study of PD-1 blockade in classical Hodgkin lymphoma. The data were produced by immunoSEQ multiplex PCR, yet TCRdb's version contains in-frame clones alone and is incomplete. The table includes about 36,000 clones, about 70% detected once. Every patient experienced relapse after autologous stem cell transplantation, and brentuximab vedotin exposure varied. The sequenced sample was peripheral blood mononuclear cells (PBMCs), obtained before the second cycle of nivolumab. The receptors derive from a human donor with classical Hodgkin lymphoma.

The chain recombines TRBV5-4 with TRBJ1-1; perhaps TRBD1 as D (5 bases). Germline CDR1 SGHNT, CDR2 YYREEE (reference sequence). CDR3 size: 17 residues. The V and J ends lost 2 bases and 0 bases respectively, with 17 bases between them. CDR3 in amino acids: CASSLNRPASLNTEAFF. CDR3 in DNA: TGTGCCAGCAGCTTAAACAGGCCAGCGTCCCTGAACACTGAAGCTTTCTTT.

This clone has a handful of counts. The CDR3 loop reads CASSLPGASSYEQYF. CDR3 nucleotides: TGTGCCAGCAGTTTACCAGGGGCTAGCTCCTACGAGCAGTACTTC. The V and J genes are TRBV28 and TRBJ2-7, with D maybe TRBD1 (6 bases). The CDR3 contains 15 residues. V lost 2 bases to trimming and J lost 0 bases, with 11 bases between them. Germline values: CDR1 MDHEN, CDR2 SYDVKM.

This clone is deemed medium-sized (0.01 to 0.1%). The gene calls are TRBV7-9 and TRBJ2-7; D uncertain. Germline values: CDR1 SEHNR, CDR2 FQNEAQ (reference sequence). V was clipped by 0 bases and J by 6 bases, with 15 bases between them. The CDR3 runs to 15 residues. CDR3 sequence (DNA): TGTGCCAGCAGCTTAGCGGAAGGGTTGGGTACCGAGCAGTACTTC. Encoded protein: CASSLAEGLGTEQYF.

The rearrangement links TRBV6-1 to TRBJ1-1; D is possibly TRBD1 (6 bases). The CDR3 is 12 amino acids. The germline V gene has CDR1 MNHNS and CDR2 SASEGT. Trimming stripped 6 bases from V and 5 bases from J, with 10 bases between. The CDR3 sequence: CASRPGQTEAFF. The CDR3 DNA sequence: TGTGCCAGCAGGCCCGGACAGACTGAAGCTTTCTTT.

The chain is built from TRBV2 and TRBJ1-4, with D hard to call. Trimming took 4 bases from V and 8 from J, leaving 5 bases between them. CDR1 and CDR2 (germline): SNHLY, FYNNEI. The CDR3 is 11 amino acids. The CDR3 sequence: CASSASEKLFF. The DNA of the CDR3 is TGTGCCAGCAGTGCGTCCGAAAAACTGTTTTTT.

The chain is built from TRBV20-1 and TRBJ1-2, with D unresolved. Trimming shortened V by 0 bases and J by 4 bases, and 3 bases separated the two germline ends. CDR1 is DFQATT and CDR2 is SNEGSKA in the germline V gene (reference sequence). The CDR3 consists of 11 residues. CDR3 DNA: TGCAGTGCTAGAGATTCCTATGGCTACACCTTC. Its protein product is CSARDSYGYTF.

The gene calls are TRBV4-3 and TRBJ1-1; the D is unclear. V lost 0 bases to trimming and J lost 6 bases, with 8 bases between them. This CDR3 is built from 13 residues. CDR1 LGHNA and CDR2 YSLEER come from the germline V gene. This chain's CDR3 is CASSQDPESEAFF. CDR3 nucleotide sequence: TGCGCCAGCAGCCAAGATCCGGAGTCTGAAGCTTTCTTT.

The J gene is TRBJ2-6, the V gene TRBV5-8; D is ambiguous. The germline V and J ends were trimmed by 7 bases and 5 bases, with 22 bases remaining between them. The CDR3 is made up of 17 amino acids. Germline loops: CDR1 SGHTS, CDR2 YDEGEE. This chain's CDR3 is CASVSLHPQSRANVLTF. The CDR3 DNA reads TGTGCCAGCGTGAGCCTTCATCCACAAAGTCGGGCCAACGTCCTGACTTTC.

The chain couples TRBV5-1 to TRBJ1-6; D may be TRBD1 (6 bases). V was clipped by 0 bases and J by 3 bases, with 10 bases between them. The CDR3 covers 16 residues. Germline CDR1 SGHRS, CDR2 YFSETQ. This chain's CDR3 is CASSLAGVDYNSPLHF. The CDR3 coding sequence is TGCGCCAGCAGCTTGGCAGGGGTAGACTATAATTCACCCCTCCACTTT. Full variable domain (remainder filled in from reference TRBV5-1 and TRBJ1-6): KAGVTQTPRYLIKTRGQQVTLSCSPISGHRSVSWYQQTPGQGLQFLFEYFSETQRNKGNFPGRFSGRQFSNSRSEMNVSTLELGDSALYLCASSLAGVDYNSPLHFGNGTRLTVT.

This rearrangement joins TRBV29-1 to TRBJ1-4, with D possibly TRBD1 on 5 matching bases. Germline V gene lookup returns CDR1 SQVTM and CDR2 ANQGSEA. The CDR3 totals 14 residues. Trimming removed 1 base at V and 5 bases at J, with 11 bases between. The CDR3 sequence: CSVEVGRENEKLFF. The CDR3, as DNA: TGCAGCGTTGAAGTGGGCAGGGAGAATGAAAAACTGTTTTTT.

The V call is TRBV5-1, the J call TRBJ2-7; 7 bases are shared with TRBD1. The J segment lost 3 bases and the V segment lost 4 bases, leaving 13 bases of the junction unmatched. Germline lookup yields CDR1 SGHRS and CDR2 YFSETQ. This CDR3 region has 16 residues. The CDR3 sequence is CASSLSIGTVLYEQYF. The CDR3 nucleotides are TGCGCCAGCAGCCTAAGTATCGGGACAGTTCTCTACGAGCAGTACTTC.